Included here is one TCR beta chain sequence, with context. Its antigen is unidentified. The method was immunoSEQ multiplex PCR; TCRdb's version includes in-frame clones alone and lacks a portion of them. The repertoire holds 15,000 to 20,000 clones, with around nine tenths as singletons. The data belong to a study of T cell responses to AZD1222 COVID-19 vaccine. Study-level results: Sampling that yielded the repertoires occurred only after the peak T cell response. Nearly half of unique spike-specific TCRs reportedly avoided B.1.351 and B.1.1.7 mutated regions. After two AZD1222 doses, spike-specific TCR breadth and depth rose versus day 0.

Germline CDR1 LNHNV, CDR2 YYDKDF (reference sequence). The CDR3 loop spans 16 amino acids. Trimming took off 7 bases at V and 1 base at J, with 19 bases between the two ends. This receptor was identified in an adult who received the AZD1222 COVID-19 vaccine. J is TRBJ2-5 and V is TRBV15; the D gene is possibly TRBD1 (6 bases). Specimen: peripheral blood, collected 28 days after the second AZD1222 dose. CDR3 DNA: TGTGCCACCACACCGACAGGCCCCTCCCTCCAAGAGACCCAGTACTTC. This sequence encodes CATTPTGPSLQETQYF.